Presented here are 10 T cell receptor beta chains from one specimen sequenced in a study of shared clonotypes between healthy human individuals. Produced via immunoSEQ multiplex PCR; TCRdb's table is partial and in-frame only. There are about 660,000 clones in the sample; approximately 79% occur only once, and 1.7% lies in the top ten. Specimen: memory CD4+ T cells sorted from blood. Subset of the sample: CD45RA-negative fraction. The receptors were gathered from a woman in her twenties or thirties in good health.

The V and J genes are TRBV28 and TRBJ2-1, with D perhaps given as TRBD1 or TRBD2 (5 bases each). V gave up 2 bases and J gave up 4 bases, with 12 bases separating them. Germline V gene data show CDR1 as MDHEN and CDR2 as SYDVKM. This CDR3 is 15 amino acids long. The CDR3 spells CASSLRGEGYNEQFF. CDR3 DNA: TGTGCCAGCAGTTTACGAGGGGAAGGGTACAATGAGCAGTTCTTC.

This clone was picked up many times. The chain is built from TRBV5-1 and TRBJ1-4; tentatively, D is TRBD1 (5 bases). There are 14 residues in the CDR3. V lost 2 bases, J lost 6 bases, and 11 bases lay in between. Germline CDR1 is SGHRS and CDR2 is YFSETQ. The CDR3 protein is CASSFRDGHEKLFF. The DNA of the CDR3 is TGCGCCAGCAGCTTCCGGGACGGTCATGAAAAACTGTTTTTT. The complete variable domain, with remaining parts taken from reference TRBV5-1 and TRBJ1-4, reads KAGVTQTPRYLIKTRGQQVTLSCSPISGHRSVSWYQQTPGQGLQFLFEYFSETQRNKGNFPGRFSGRQFSNSRSEMNVSTLELGDSALYLCASSFRDGHEKLFFGSGTQLSVL.

This chain uses TRBV30 with TRBJ2-5, with a possible D match to TRBD1 (8 bases). Germline CDR1 is GTSNPN and CDR2 is SVGIG (reference sequence). CDR3 length: 14 residues. Deletions cut 2 bases from V and 11 bases from J, with 21 bases between. DNA for the CDR3: TGTGCCTGGAGTTTAAACCTACAGGGGGGGGAGCAGTACTTC. Protein: CAWSLNLQGGEQYF.

V is TRBV2 and J is TRBJ1-3; 9 positions match TRBD1. Germline assignment: CDR1 SNHLY and CDR2 FYNNEI. J was trimmed by 7 bases and V by 10 bases; bases with no gene match: 8. CDR3 length: 13 amino acids. The CDR3 DNA sequence: TGTGCCACCAAACTGGGACAGGGCAACACCATATATTTT. It yields the protein CATKLGQGNTIYF.

The chain combines TRBV18 with TRBJ1-1, with a weak D call TRBD1 (6 bases). Looked up from germline, CDR1 is KGHSH and CDR2 is LQKENI. CDR3 length: 14 residues. Trimming took 2 bases from V and 1 from J, leaving 8 bases between them. The CDR3 protein is CASSPGGQNTEAFF. The CDR3 coding sequence is TGTGCCAGCTCACCAGGGGGGCAGAACACTGAAGCTTTCTTT.

Turning to this clone: At one boundary the junction diverges from the germline segment, which might be a read error. The chain joins TRBV10-1 to TRBJ2-4; perhaps D is TRBD1 or TRBD2 (5 bases each). The CDR3 sequence is 16 residues long. Germline CDR1 reads WNHNN; CDR2 reads SYGVQD (reference sequence). The CDR3, as DNA: TGCGCCGGCAGTGATTCCGGGGCGCTAAGGGAAAACATTCAGTACTTC. This codes for CAGSDSGALRENIQYF.

This clone turned up a few times. The chain recombines TRBV5-1 with TRBJ2-1; D remains ambiguous. The CDR3 is 12 residues long. V was trimmed by 0 bases and J by 15 bases, leaving 13 bases between them. Germline-derived CDR1 and CDR2 are SGHRS and YFSETQ. CDR3 coding DNA: TGCGCCAGCAGCTTGGATTTGTTGGTGCGGTTCTTC. Residues: CASSLDLLVRFF.

The chain joins TRBV13 to TRBJ2-1, with 13 bases fitting TRBD2. The CDR3 totals 15 residues. Per the germline V gene, CDR1 is PRHDT and CDR2 is FYEKMQ (reference sequence). V dropped 1 base and J dropped 9; count of bases not matched to a gene: 3. In DNA, the CDR3 is TGTGCCAGCAGCTTAGTACTAGCGGGAGGGGGTGAGCAGTTCTTC. This codes for CASSLVLAGGGEQFF.

V usage is TRBV20-1 and J usage is TRBJ2-7; no firm D call. Germline CDR1 is DFQATT and CDR2 is SNEGSKA (reference sequence). V gave up 3 bases and J gave up 1 base, with 4 bases separating them. This CDR3 is 11 amino acids long. CDR3 in amino acids: CSARRSYEQYF. The CDR3 DNA follows: TGCAGTGCTAGGAGATCCTACGAGCAGTACTTC.

The J gene is TRBJ1-5, the V gene TRBV4-1; maybe TRBD1 (6 bases). This CDR3 has 16 amino acids. Germline loops: CDR1 MGHRA, CDR2 YSYEKL. Trimming took off 0 bases at V and 4 bases at J, with 13 bases between the two ends. The CDR3 here is CASSQDRPGTNQPQHF. The CDR3 coding sequence is TGCGCCAGCAGCCAAGATCGTCCAGGGACAAATCAGCCCCAGCATTTT.